The present entry profiles one TCR beta chain with its context. Use of 60 Vbeta and 13 Jbeta primers characterized the PCR. In the original processing: Approximately 11 million of some 80 million unique TCR beta chains were shared, per a later count. Here immunoSEQ multiplex PCR was the method, and the copy in TCRdb shows in-frame clones only, minus some. V, J and clone size derive from that table, while D and trimming were established from the DNA sequence. The data hold roughly 150,000 clones, with approximately 88% observed a single time. The data originate from a study of cytomegalovirus exposure and HLA in healthy donors. Sample: PBMCs. This clonotype was sampled from a woman aged 18-30 years in good health and CMV-seronegative.

The CDR3 region is CASSQVGRGGYNEQFF. CDR3 coding DNA: TGCGCCAGCAGCCAAGTTGGGCGGGGGGGATACAATGAGCAGTTCTTC. The chain has TRBV4-1 and TRBJ2-1, with TRBD2 identical over 9 bases. Germline lookup yields CDR1 MGHRA and CDR2 YSYEKL. J gave up 4 bases and V 1 base, and 5 bases lay outside the gene matches. The CDR3 covers 16 residues.